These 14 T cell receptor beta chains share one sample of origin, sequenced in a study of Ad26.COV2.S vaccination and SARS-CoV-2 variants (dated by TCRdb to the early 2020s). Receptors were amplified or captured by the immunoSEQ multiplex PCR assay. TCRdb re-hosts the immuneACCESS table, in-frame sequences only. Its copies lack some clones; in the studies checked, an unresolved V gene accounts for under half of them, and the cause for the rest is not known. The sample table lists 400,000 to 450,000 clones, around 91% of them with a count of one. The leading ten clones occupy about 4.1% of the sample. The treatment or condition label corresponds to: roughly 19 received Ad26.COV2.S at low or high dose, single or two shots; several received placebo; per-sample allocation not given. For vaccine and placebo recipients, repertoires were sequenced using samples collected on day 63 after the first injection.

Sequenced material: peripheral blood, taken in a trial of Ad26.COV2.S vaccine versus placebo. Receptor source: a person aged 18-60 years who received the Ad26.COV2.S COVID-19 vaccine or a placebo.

This CDR3 reads CASSFVGGTEAFF. CDR3 sequence (DNA): TGTGCCAGCAGTTTCGTGGGCGGCACTGAAGCTTTCTTT. The rearrangement joins TRBV12-3 or TRBV12-4 to TRBJ1-1; D call uncertain. V was trimmed by 3 bases and J by 4 bases, leaving 9 bases between them. The CDR3 runs 13 residues.

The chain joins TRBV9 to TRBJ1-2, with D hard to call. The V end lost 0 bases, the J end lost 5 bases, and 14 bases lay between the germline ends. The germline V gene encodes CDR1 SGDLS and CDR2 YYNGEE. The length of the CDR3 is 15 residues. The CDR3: CASSVEPGSPYGYTF. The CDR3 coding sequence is TGTGCCAGCAGCGTAGAGCCGGGAAGCCCATATGGCTACACCTTC.

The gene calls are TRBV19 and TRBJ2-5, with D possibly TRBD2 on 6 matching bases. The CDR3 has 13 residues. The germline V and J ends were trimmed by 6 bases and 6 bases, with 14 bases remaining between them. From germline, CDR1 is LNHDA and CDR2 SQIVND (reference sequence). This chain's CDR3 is CASRDRGEKTQYF. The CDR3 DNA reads TGTGCCAGTAGGGACCGCGGGGAAAAGACCCAGTACTTC. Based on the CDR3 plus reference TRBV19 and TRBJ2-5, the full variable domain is DGGITQSPKYLFRKEGQNVTLSCEQNLNHDAMYWYRQDPGQGLRLIYYSQIVNDFQKGDIAEGYSVSREKKESFPLTVTSAQKNPTAFYLCASRDRGEKTQYFGPGTRLLVL.

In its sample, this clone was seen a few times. The CDR3 protein is CASSSGLAETQETQYF. DNA of the CDR3: TGTGCCAGCAGCTCTGGACTAGCGGAGACCCAAGAGACCCAGTACTTC. The chain carries TRBV5-4 and TRBJ2-5, with TRBD2 identical over 10 bases. The trim removed 3 bases at V and 1 base at J, leaving 6 bases unmatched. The CDR3 runs to 16 residues. CDR1 and CDR2 from the germline V gene are SGHNT and YYREEE (reference sequence).

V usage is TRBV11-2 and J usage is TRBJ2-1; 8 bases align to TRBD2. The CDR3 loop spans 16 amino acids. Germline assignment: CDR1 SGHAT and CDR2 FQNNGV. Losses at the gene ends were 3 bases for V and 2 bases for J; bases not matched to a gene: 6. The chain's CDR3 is CASSFNAGGTYNEQFF. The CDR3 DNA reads TGTGCCAGCAGCTTTAATGCGGGAGGAACCTACAATGAGCAGTTCTTC.

DNA for the CDR3: TGTGCCAGCAGGACTAGGACAGGGAACGAGCAGTACTTC. This sequence encodes CASRTRTGNEQYF. V is TRBV6-5 and J is TRBJ2-7; 8 bases map to TRBD1. The germline V gene encodes CDR1 MNHEY and CDR2 SVGAGI. The V segment lost 6 bases and the J segment 5 bases; nucleotides outside the gene matches: 6. This CDR3 is 13 amino acids long.

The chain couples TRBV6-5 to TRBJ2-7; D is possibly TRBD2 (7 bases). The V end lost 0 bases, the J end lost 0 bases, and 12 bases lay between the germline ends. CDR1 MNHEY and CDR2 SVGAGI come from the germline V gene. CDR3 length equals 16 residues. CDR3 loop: CASSYSGGLGSYEQYF. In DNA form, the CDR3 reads TGTGCCAGCAGTTACTCGGGGGGGCTTGGCTCCTACGAGCAGTACTTC.

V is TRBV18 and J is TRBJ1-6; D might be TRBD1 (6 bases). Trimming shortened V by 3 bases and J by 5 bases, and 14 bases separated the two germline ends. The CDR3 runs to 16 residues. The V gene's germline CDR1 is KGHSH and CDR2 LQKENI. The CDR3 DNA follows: TGTGCCAGCTCACCGAACATTCGGGGGCATAATTCACCCCTCCACTTT. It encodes CASSPNIRGHNSPLHF.

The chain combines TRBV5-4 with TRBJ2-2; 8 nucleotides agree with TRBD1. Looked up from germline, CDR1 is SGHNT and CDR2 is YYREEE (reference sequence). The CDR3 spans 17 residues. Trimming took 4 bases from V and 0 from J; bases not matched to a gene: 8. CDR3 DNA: TGTGCCAGCAGCCCCCGGACAGGGCCCGCGAACACCGGGGAGCTGTTTTTT. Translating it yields CASSPRTGPANTGELFF.

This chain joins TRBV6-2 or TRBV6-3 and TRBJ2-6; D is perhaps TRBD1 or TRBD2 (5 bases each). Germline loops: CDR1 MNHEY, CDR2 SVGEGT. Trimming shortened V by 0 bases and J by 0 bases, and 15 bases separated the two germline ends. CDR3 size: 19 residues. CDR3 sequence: CASSYSPLKGSSGANVLTF. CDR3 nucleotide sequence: TGTGCCAGCAGTTACTCGCCCCTCAAGGGGAGCTCTGGGGCCAACGTCCTGACTTTC.

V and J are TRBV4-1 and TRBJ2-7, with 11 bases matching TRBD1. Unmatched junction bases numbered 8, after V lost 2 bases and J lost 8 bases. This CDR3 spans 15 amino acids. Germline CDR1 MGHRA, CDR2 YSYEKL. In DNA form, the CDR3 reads TGCGCCAGCAGCCAAAGCCCGGGACAGGGGGTCCAGCAGTACTTC. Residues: CASSQSPGQGVQQYF.

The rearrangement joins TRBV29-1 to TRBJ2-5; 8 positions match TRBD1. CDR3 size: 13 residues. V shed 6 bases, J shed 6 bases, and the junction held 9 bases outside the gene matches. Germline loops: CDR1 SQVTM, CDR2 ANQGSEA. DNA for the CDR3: TGCAGCGTCCGGGACAGGAAAACTCAGACCCAGTACTTC. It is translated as CSVRDRKTQTQYF.

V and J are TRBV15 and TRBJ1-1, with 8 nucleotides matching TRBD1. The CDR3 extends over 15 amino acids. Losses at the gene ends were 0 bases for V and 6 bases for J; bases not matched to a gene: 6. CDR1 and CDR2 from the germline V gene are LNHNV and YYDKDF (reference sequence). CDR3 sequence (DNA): TGTGCCACCAGCAGAGATCGGACAGGGCGGGCTGAAGCTTTCTTT. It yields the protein CATSRDRTGRAEAFF.

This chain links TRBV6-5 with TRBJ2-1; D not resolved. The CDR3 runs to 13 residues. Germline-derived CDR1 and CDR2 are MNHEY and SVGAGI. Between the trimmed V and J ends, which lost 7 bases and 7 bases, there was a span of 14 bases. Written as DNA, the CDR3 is TGTGCCAGCAAGGGCCCAGGCAGTAATGAGCAGTTCTTC. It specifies CASKGPGSNEQFF.